This T cell receptor beta chain was sequenced for a study of T cells after posttransplantation cyclophosphamide. Study conclusions and caveats: Tissue-infiltrating T cells from skin or gut overlapped little with blood T cells. Recipient CMV seropositivity and CMV reactivation strongly tracked TRB clonality.

Trimming at V came to 4 bases and at J to 6 bases, leaving 12 bases not matched to a gene. Germline V gene data show CDR1 as SGHNT and CDR2 as YYREEE (reference sequence). The CDR3 runs 17 residues. Turning to this clone: Its antigen remains unknown.

The table came from immunoSEQ multiplex PCR; TCRdb's copy has only in-frame clones and leaves some out. The sample carries 20,000 to 30,000 clones, roughly 83% recorded once. This sequence joins TRBV5-4 and TRBJ2-3, with TRBD2 matching over 12 bases. The receptor's source is a woman aged 55-75 years with a blood cancer, CMV-positive, and with a related stem cell donor. The sequenced sample consisted of PBMCs. The CDR3, as DNA: TGTGCCAGCAGCCAAGATCTCACTAGCGGGAGGTCCGATACGCAGTATTTT. It encodes CASSQDLTSGRSDTQYF.